Each of the 9 T cell receptor beta chains below was sequenced from the same sample in a study of blood T cell repertoires in COVID-19. Some clones are missing from TCRdb's copy, which holds only in-frame ones; the method was immunoSEQ multiplex PCR. The table has more than 95,000 clones, approximately 82% seen once. Sequencing was carried out using peripheral blood. These TCRs come from a man younger than 45 with acute or convalescent COVID-19.

The J gene is TRBJ1-2, the V gene TRBV7-2, with D possibly TRBD1 on 6 matching bases. V was pared by 1 base and J by 5 bases, with 11 bases between. Looked up from germline, CDR1 is SGHTA and CDR2 is FQGNSA. This CDR3 comprises 14 residues. This CDR3 is CASSLETGRYGYTF. The CDR3 DNA sequence: TGTGCCAGCAGCTTAGAAACAGGGCGATATGGCTACACCTTC. Drawing the rest from reference TRBV7-2 and TRBJ1-2, the complete variable domain is GAGVSQSPSNKVTEKGKDVELRCDPISGHTALYWYRQSLGQGLEFLIYFQGNSAPDKSGLPSDRFSAERTGGSVSTLTIQRTQQEDSAVYLCASSLETGRYGYTFGSGTRLTVV.

The V and J genes are TRBV7-2 and TRBJ2-3, with 7 bases identical to TRBD2. The CDR3 consists of 15 residues. After removal of 1 base from V and 2 bases from J, the junction contained 3 bases not matched to a gene. The germline CDR1 and CDR2 sequences are SGHTA and FQGNSA. The CDR3 sequence: CASSLVGGFTDTQYF. CDR3 DNA: TGTGCCAGCAGCTTAGTCGGGGGGTTCACAGATACGCAGTATTTT. Looking up the rest from reference TRBV7-2 and TRBJ2-3 gives the full variable domain: GAGVSQSPSNKVTEKGKDVELRCDPISGHTALYWYRQSLGQGLEFLIYFQGNSAPDKSGLPSDRFSAERTGGSVSTLTIQRTQQEDSAVYLCASSLVGGFTDTQYFGPGTRLTVL.

The rearrangement links TRBV4-2 to TRBJ1-2, with 11 bases identical to TRBD1. This CDR3 has 16 residues. Trimming removed 1 base from V and 2 bases from J; junction bases left unmatched: 3. Germline CDR1 reads LGHNA; CDR2 reads YNFKEQ. CDR3 loop: CASSQGTGGPNYGYTF. The CDR3 DNA reads as TGTGCCAGCAGCCAAGGGACAGGGGGCCCCAACTATGGCTACACCTTC.

V usage is TRBV13 and J usage is TRBJ1-1, with D perhaps matching TRBD1 (6 bases). This CDR3 region has 15 residues. V was pared by 4 bases and J by 0 bases, with 12 bases between. Germline V gene data show CDR1 as PRHDT and CDR2 as FYEKMQ (reference sequence). In DNA form, the CDR3 reads TGTGCCAGCAGCTGGGGGCAGATCATGAACACTGAAGCTTTCTTT. This sequence encodes CASSWGQIMNTEAFF.

The chain is built from TRBV6-6 and TRBJ2-3; 8 bases fit TRBD2. CDR3 length: 16 amino acids. V gave up 4 bases and J gave up 4 bases; unmatched junction bases: 10. Per germline, CDR1 MNHNY and CDR2 SVGAGI (reference sequence). The CDR3 DNA reads as TGTGCCAGCAGTTCCCCCTCGGGGGGGGCCCCAGATACGCAGTATTTT. Protein: CASSSPSGGAPDTQYF.

The V gene is TRBV6-5, the J gene TRBJ2-2, with D tentatively TRBD2 (6 bases). The CDR3 covers 13 residues. V was trimmed by 2 bases and J by 5 bases, leaving 6 bases between them. From germline, CDR1 is MNHEY and CDR2 SVGAGI. The CDR3 loop reads CASSYRGTGELFF. DNA for the CDR3: TGTGCCAGCAGTTACCGGGGGACCGGGGAGCTGTTTTTT.

The V and J genes are TRBV6-5 and TRBJ2-2, with TRBD2 as a possible D gene (6 bases). The germline CDR1 and CDR2 sequences are MNHEY and SVGAGI. The V end lost 5 bases, the J end lost 6 bases, and 16 bases lay between the germline ends. The CDR3 extends over 15 amino acids. CDR3 nucleotide sequence: TGTGCCAGCAGTCGGGGGTTCCCCCCACCCGGGGAGCTGTTTTTT. It is translated as CASSRGFPPPGELFF.

Only a few counts were recorded for this clone. CDR3 in DNA: TGTGCCAGCAGGCTTCAAAAGACAGGGTACACTGAAGCTTTCTTT. Protein product: CASRLQKTGYTEAFF. V is TRBV6-5 and J is TRBJ1-1, with TRBD1 matching over 7 bases. CDR3 length equals 15 residues. V shed 6 bases, J shed 3 bases, and the junction held 10 bases outside the gene matches. CDR1 and CDR2 (germline): MNHEY, SVGAGI.

The chain combines TRBV7-6 with TRBJ1-4; 7 nucleotides agree with TRBD1. CDR1 is SGHVS, CDR2 FNYEAQ, per germline. With 6 bases clipped from V and 0 bases from J, the junction kept 4 bases outside the gene matches. This CDR3 is built from 15 residues. CDR3 coding DNA: TGTGCCAGCAGTTCCCAGGGGGCAACTAATGAAAAACTGTTTTTT. It codes for CASSSQGATNEKLFF.